A single sample gave rise to the 8 T cell receptor beta chains below, sequenced in a study of blood T cell repertoires in COVID-19. The repertoire was sequenced with immunoSEQ multiplex PCR; TCRdb's copy has only in-frame clones and lacks some. The sample contains about 300,000 clones, over 70% of which appear only once. Sequencing input: peripheral blood. These receptors were collected from a woman aged 45-65 years with acute or convalescent COVID-19.

The rearrangement uses TRBV14 and TRBJ1-1, with unresolved D. Deletions cut 1 base from V and 0 bases from J, with 3 bases between. Germline-derived CDR1 and CDR2 are SGHDN and FVKESK. This CDR3 spans 13 amino acids. CDR3 DNA sequence: TGTGCCAGCAGCCAAGCAATGAACACTGAAGCTTTCTTT. Its protein is CASSQAMNTEAFF.

The CDR3 coding sequence is TGTGCCAGCAGCCTCGGGGGGGCTGGAAACACCATATATTTT. It encodes CASSLGGAGNTIYF. The V call is TRBV11-2, the J call TRBJ1-3; perhaps TRBD1 as D (5 bases). There are 14 residues in the CDR3. CDR1 and CDR2 (germline): SGHAT, FQNNGV. The V and J ends lost 5 bases and 2 bases respectively, with 10 bases between them.

Only one count was recorded for this clone. The chain links TRBV27 to TRBJ1-5; the D gene is possibly TRBD1 (6 bases). Deletions cut 5 bases from V and 3 bases from J, with 11 bases between. CDR3 length equals 14 residues. Germline CDR1 reads MNHEY; CDR2 reads SMNVEV (reference sequence). The CDR3 region is CASSKTGLNQPQHF. Here the CDR3 DNA reads TGTGCCAGCAGTAAGACAGGCCTCAATCAGCCCCAGCATTTT.

There are a few counts of this clone. The chain employs TRBV27 and TRBJ2-7; 7 nucleotides match TRBD2. Germline CDR1 MNHEY, CDR2 SMNVEV (reference sequence). The J segment lost 2 bases and the V segment lost 0 bases, leaving 4 bases of the junction unmatched. CDR3 length: 15 residues. The CDR3, as DNA: TGTGCCAGCAGTTTATCGAGCGGGGTAGCCTACGAGCAGTACTTC. Its translation is CASSLSSGVAYEQYF.

This chain connects TRBV18 to TRBJ2-1; possibly TRBD1 for D (5 bases). Per germline, CDR1 KGHSH and CDR2 LQKENI. The CDR3 runs 14 residues. V was cut by 4 bases and J by 0 bases, with 7 bases left in between. Here the CDR3 reads CASSQGHSYNEQFF. In DNA, the CDR3 is TGTGCCAGCTCACAGGGGCACTCCTACAATGAGCAGTTCTTC.

This chain connects TRBV9 to TRBJ1-3; D possibly corresponds to TRBD1 (5 bases). Germline V gene data show CDR1 as SGDLS and CDR2 as YYNGEE. This CDR3 spans 16 amino acids. V gave up 1 base and J gave up 4 bases, with 15 bases separating them. The CDR3 protein is CASSVSGDRSGNTIYF. CDR3 nucleotides: TGTGCCAGCAGCGTAAGTGGTGACAGAAGCGGAAACACCATATATTTT.

V is TRBV19 and J is TRBJ1-5; 8 nucleotides agree with TRBD1. Germline V gives CDR1 LNHDA, CDR2 SQIVND (reference sequence). J lost 6 bases, V lost 7 bases, and 11 bases had no gene match. The CDR3 covers 15 residues. The CDR3 nucleotides are TGTGCCAGTACCACGGACAGGGAGGGGGGTCAGCCCCAGCATTTT. It translates to CASTTDREGGQPQHF.

As concerns this clone: Other DNA sequences from this sample encode an identical CDR3 as well. This chain uses TRBV27 with TRBJ2-3; perhaps TRBD1 as D (5 bases). CDR1 is MNHEY, CDR2 SMNVEV, per germline (reference sequence). The CDR3 loop spans 13 amino acids. V lost 2 bases and J 5 bases, leaving 8 bases between the germline ends. The CDR3 sequence is CASSLQGGDTQYF. CDR3 bases: TGTGCCAGCAGTTTACAGGGTGGAGATACGCAGTATTTT.